This entry lists 27 T cell receptor beta chains sequenced from one sample in a study of blood T cell repertoires in COVID-19. This table comes from immunoSEQ multiplex PCR, and its TCRdb copy is limited to in-frame clones, with some not included. The repertoire holds 250,000 to 350,000 clones, with approximately 86% as singletons. Sequencing used PBMCs or T cells enriched from blood (not recorded which). The receptors derive from a woman in her 30s who had recovered from COVID-19.

The V call is TRBV7-9, the J call TRBJ2-2; a possible D gene is TRBD2 (5 bases). Germline loops: CDR1 SEHNR, CDR2 FQNEAQ (reference sequence). The CDR3 extends over 17 amino acids. With 1 base removed from V and 4 bases from J, the gap between germline ends came to 16 bases. The CDR3 DNA sequence: TGTGCCAGCAGCTTAGAGAGCGGCGGCACCTTCACCGGGGAGCTGTTTTTT. The encoded protein is CASSLESGGTFTGELFF. The entire variable domain, with the rest obtained from reference TRBV7-9 and TRBJ2-2, is as follows: DTGVSQNPRHKITKRGQNVTFRCDPISEHNRLYWYRQTLGQGPEFLTYFQNEAQLEKSRLLSDRFSAERPKGSFSTLEIQRTEQGDSAMYLCASSLESGGTFTGELFFGEGSRLTVL.

The chain links TRBV28 to TRBJ2-6; D unclear. Germline CDR1 reads MDHEN; CDR2 reads SYDVKM. V shed 2 bases and J shed 0 bases, with 5 bases lying between them. This CDR3 comprises 15 residues. CDR3 residues: CASSLDNSGANVLTF. In DNA form, the CDR3 reads TGTGCCAGCAGTTTAGACAACTCTGGGGCCAACGTCCTGACTTTC.

The gene calls are TRBV5-8 and TRBJ1-1, with a tentative D call TRBD1 (6 bases). Germline values: CDR1 SGHTS, CDR2 YDEGEE. The CDR3 spans 16 residues. With 6 bases removed from V and 3 bases from J, the gap between germline ends came to 21 bases. CDR3 nucleotides: TGTGCCAGCAACTACAGGGTGGGGCGAGCAGACACTGAAGCTTTCTTT. Amino acid sequence: CASNYRVGRADTEAFF.

V usage is TRBV23-1 and J usage is TRBJ1-5; unclear D gene. TRBV23-1 is placed among ORFs of uncertain function. The CDR3 covers 16 residues. The V and J ends lost 3 bases and 1 base respectively, with 13 bases between them. The DNA of the CDR3 is TGCGCCAGCAGTCAGAAGGAGGTTTTAAGCAATCAGCCCCAGCATTTT. As protein: CASSQKEVLSNQPQHF.

The CDR3 sequence: CASEERTGSYEQYF. The CDR3, as DNA: TGTGCCAGTGAGGAGCGGACAGGATCCTACGAGCAGTACTTC. The chain combines TRBV2 with TRBJ2-7, with TRBD1 matching over 7 bases. The CDR3 totals 14 residues. Germline assignment: CDR1 SNHLY and CDR2 FYNNEI. Trimming took 9 bases from V and 1 from J; bases not matched to a gene: 9.

The rearrangement uses TRBV5-1 and TRBJ2-1, with D perhaps matching TRBD1 (5 bases). The germline CDR1 and CDR2 sequences are SGHRS and YFSETQ. The CDR3 runs 13 residues. V was clipped by 1 base and J by 4 bases, with 6 bases between them. This CDR3 reads CASSLRQYNEQFF. In DNA, the CDR3 is TGCGCCAGCAGCTTGAGACAGTACAATGAGCAGTTCTTC.

This rearrangement joins TRBV28 to TRBJ2-1; 11 bases align to TRBD2. This CDR3 has 17 amino acids. Germline V gene sequence: CDR1 MDHEN, CDR2 SYDVKM. V trimming: 6 bases; J trimming: 3 bases; junction bases outside the gene matches: 10. The CDR3 DNA is TGTGCCAGCAGCTCCAATAGCGGGAGGGCCAGCTACAATGAGCAGTTCTTC. Its protein is CASSSNSGRASYNEQFF.

This chain joins TRBV9 and TRBJ2-1, with 10 bases fitting TRBD2. Germline CDR1 SGDLS, CDR2 YYNGEE. The CDR3 sequence is 15 residues long. The V gene end was trimmed by 2 bases and the J gene end by 3 bases; junction bases not matched to a gene: 2. The CDR3 bases are TGTGCCAGCAGCGTTACTAGCGGGGACTACAATGAGCAGTTCTTC. Encoded protein: CASSVTSGDYNEQFF.

The CDR3 sequence is CASSLALGAKTEAFF. CDR3 coding DNA: TGTGCCAGCAGCTTAGCTCTGGGGGCGAAGACTGAAGCTTTCTTT. This chain uses TRBV7-2 with TRBJ1-1, with D maybe TRBD1 (6 bases). Germline V gives CDR1 SGHTA, CDR2 FQGNSA. This CDR3 has 15 residues. Trimming took 0 bases from V and 5 from J, leaving 13 bases between them. Full variable domain (remainder filled in from reference TRBV7-2 and TRBJ1-1): GAGVSQSPSNKVTEKGKDVELRCDPISGHTALYWYRQSLGQGLEFLIYFQGNSAPDKSGLPSDRFSAERTGGSVSTLTIQRTQQEDSAVYLCASSLALGAKTEAFFGQGTRLTVV.

The V gene is TRBV5-1, the J gene TRBJ1-1; possible D gene TRBD1, 6 bases. Trimming removed 3 bases at V and 2 bases at J, with 17 bases between. This CDR3 contains 16 residues. The germline gives CDR1 SGHRS, CDR2 YFSETQ. The CDR3, as DNA: TGCGCCAGCAGCTCGGAGACAGGCTGGATAAACACTGAAGCTTTCTTT. This translates into CASSSETGWINTEAFF.

This chain connects TRBV9 to TRBJ1-2; the D gene is possibly TRBD1 (6 bases). This CDR3 spans 12 amino acids. Germline lookup yields CDR1 SGDLS and CDR2 YYNGEE. The V and J ends lost 5 bases and 7 bases respectively, with 12 bases between them. The CDR3 loop reads CASRTRGSGYTF. In nucleotides, the CDR3 is TGTGCCAGCAGAACCAGGGGTAGTGGCTACACCTTC.

The CDR3 DNA reads as TGTGCCAGCAGCCCGCGGGGGGCCTACGGGAATACGCAGTATTTT. Its protein is CASSPRGAYGNTQYF. V gene TRBV3-1 (or the pseudogene TRBV3-2) combines with J gene TRBJ2-3, with TRBD2 matching 8 bases. J gave up 7 bases and V 4 bases, and 10 bases lay outside the gene matches. This CDR3 spans 15 amino acids. The germline gives CDR1 LGHDT, CDR2 YNNKEL (reference sequence).

This clone appeared a single time. The J gene is TRBJ2-1, the V gene TRBV21-1; the listed D gene, TRBD2, was not tested against the DNA. TRBV21-1 is described as a pseudogene. The length of the CDR3 is 14 residues. The CDR3 coding sequence is TGTGCCAGCAGCATGGGCGGGGGGGCTTATGAGCAGTTCTTC. This gives the protein CASSMGGGAYEQFF.

The chain carries TRBV28 and TRBJ2-4; D perhaps matches TRBD1 (6 bases). The germline CDR1 and CDR2 sequences are MDHEN and SYDVKM. CDR3 length equals 14 residues. Trimming shortened V by 5 bases and J by 2 bases, and 10 bases separated the two germline ends. In DNA, the CDR3 is TGTGCCAGCAGTCCCCAGGGGACCAAAAACATTCAGTACTTC. Protein sequence: CASSPQGTKNIQYF.

V and J are TRBV28 and TRBJ2-1, with 8 bases aligning to TRBD2. V lost 5 bases to trimming and J lost 6 bases; unmatched junction nucleotides: 6. The CDR3 has 14 residues. CDR1 is MDHEN, CDR2 SYDVKM, per germline. CDR3 DNA: TGTGCCAGCAGTCGGTCGACTAGCGCCAATGAGCAGTTCTTC. Translating it yields CASSRSTSANEQFF.

V is TRBV5-4 and J is TRBJ1-1; possible D gene TRBD1, 5 bases. V lost 2 bases and J lost 0, with 8 bases in between. Per the germline V gene, CDR1 is SGHNT and CDR2 is YYREEE (reference sequence). The CDR3 is 14 amino acids. This chain's CDR3 is CASSFQGMNTEAFF. CDR3 nucleotide sequence: TGTGCCAGCAGCTTTCAGGGAATGAACACTGAAGCTTTCTTT.

The chain employs TRBV10-3 and TRBJ1-1, with D possibly TRBD1 on 5 matching bases. The CDR3 is made up of 14 amino acids. V lost 6 bases to trimming and J lost 3 bases, with 14 bases between them. Per germline, CDR1 ENHRY and CDR2 SYGVKD. CDR3 amino acids: CAIRGFGRDTEAFF. The CDR3 DNA follows: TGTGCCATCAGAGGGTTCGGCAGGGACACTGAAGCTTTCTTT.

The chain uses TRBV14 and TRBJ2-1; 9 positions agree with TRBD2. The V and J ends lost 4 bases and 2 bases, in that order; junction bases with no gene match: 6. The CDR3 length is 16 residues. Germline V gene sequence: CDR1 SGHDN, CDR2 FVKESK. CDR3 amino acids: CASSPVAGVAYNEQFF. The CDR3 nucleotides are TGTGCCAGCAGCCCCGTAGCGGGAGTGGCCTACAATGAGCAGTTCTTC.

This clone was found a few times. V gene TRBV2 combines with J gene TRBJ1-4; D gene unclear. The germline V gene encodes CDR1 SNHLY and CDR2 FYNNEI. The CDR3 runs 15 residues. With 3 bases removed from V and 4 bases from J, the gap between germline ends came to 12 bases. The CDR3 region is CASSDSGYRNEKLFF. DNA of the CDR3: TGTGCCAGCAGTGATTCGGGATACCGTAATGAAAAACTGTTTTTT.

The chain recombines TRBV11-3 with TRBJ1-1, with 8 positions matching TRBD1. Germline lookup yields CDR1 SGHNT and CDR2 YENEEA. The ends lost 7 bases at V and 0 bases at J; junction bases unmatched: 4. The CDR3 totals 14 residues. The CDR3 DNA sequence: TGTGCCAGCACCCCAGGGGGCTTGAACACTGAAGCTTTCTTT. This codes for CASTPGGLNTEAFF.

The J gene is TRBJ2-7, the V gene TRBV5-1; 7 bases fit TRBD1. The ends lost 4 bases at V and 5 bases at J; junction bases unmatched: 9. CDR1 SGHRS and CDR2 YFSETQ come from the germline V gene. This CDR3 spans 14 amino acids. CDR3 sequence reads: CASSALGQANEQYF. CDR3 coding DNA: TGCGCCAGCAGCGCCCTCGGACAGGCAAACGAGCAGTACTTC.

The chain links TRBV28 to TRBJ2-7, with D perhaps matching TRBD1 (7 bases). The germline gives CDR1 MDHEN, CDR2 SYDVKM. The CDR3 loop spans 15 amino acids. With 7 bases removed from V and 3 bases from J, the gap between germline ends came to 19 bases. The CDR3 bases are TGTGCCAGCACCCCGTGGAGGGGGCCTCTCTACGAGCAGTACTTC. Translated: CASTPWRGPLYEQYF. The entire variable domain, with the rest obtained from reference TRBV28 and TRBJ2-7, is as follows: DVKVTQSSRYLVKRTGEKVFLECVQDMDHENMFWYRQDPGLGLRLIYFSYDVKMKEKGDIPEGYSVSREKKERFSLILESASTNQTSMYLCASTPWRGPLYEQYFGPGTRLTVT.

The rearrangement joins TRBV6-5 to TRBJ1-2, with 8 bases that match TRBD1. Germline CDR1 and CDR2: MNHEY and SVGAGI. This CDR3 has 12 residues. V shed 11 bases and J 7 bases; nucleotides not matched to a gene: 9. The CDR3 DNA is TGTGCCGCACAGGGGGATTCGGGTGGCTACACCTTC. Its translation is CAAQGDSGGYTF.

The rearrangement joins TRBV7-3 to TRBJ2-2; D may be TRBD2 (6 bases). Trimming took off 4 bases at V and 6 bases at J, with 12 bases between the two ends. Per the germline V gene, CDR1 is SGHTA and CDR2 is FQGTGA. The CDR3 is 14 residues long. As DNA, the CDR3 is TGTGCCAGCAGCTCCGGGCGGGGTGCCGGGGAGCTGTTTTTT. It encodes CASSSGRGAGELFF. The complete variable domain, with remaining parts taken from reference TRBV7-3 and TRBJ2-2, reads GAGVSQTPSNKVTEKGKYVELRCDPISGHTALYWYRQSLGQGPEFLIYFQGTGAADDSGLPNDRFFAVRPEGSVSTLKIQRTERGDSAVYLCASSSGRGAGELFFGEGSRLTVL.

This clone was counted a single time. This chain links TRBV5-1 with TRBJ1-2, with D unresolved. Trimming shortened V by 0 bases and J by 8 bases, and 11 bases separated the two germline ends. The CDR3 runs to 13 residues. Germline V gene data show CDR1 as SGHRS and CDR2 as YFSETQ. The CDR3 here is CASSLARGYGYTF. CDR3 nucleotide sequence: TGCGCCAGCAGCTTGGCCCGCGGATACGGCTACACCTTC.

V and J are TRBV5-1 and TRBJ2-2, with TRBD1 matching over 7 bases. This CDR3 has 15 amino acids. Germline V gene data show CDR1 as SGHRS and CDR2 as YFSETQ. The trim removed 0 bases at V and 5 bases at J, leaving 4 bases unmatched. The CDR3 DNA follows: TGCGCCAGCAGCTTGGGAGGGGGCTGGACCGGGGAGCTGTTTTTT. This encodes CASSLGGGWTGELFF.

The chain employs TRBV29-1 and TRBJ2-7, with 8 bases lining up with TRBD1. CDR1 and CDR2 from the germline V gene are SQVTM and ANQGSEA. The CDR3 spans 14 residues. V gave up 2 bases and J gave up 4 bases; unmatched junction bases: 7. CDR3 DNA: TGCAGCGTTGAAAGGGGGACAGGTAGTTACGAGCAGTACTTC. It encodes CSVERGTGSYEQYF.